This T cell receptor beta chain came from a study of blood T cell repertoires in COVID-19. At the level of the study: COVID-19 samples from acute and convalescent phases originated in the United States, Italy and Spain.

Clones were sequenced by immunoSEQ multiplex PCR, and TCRdb holds only the in-frame ones, with some missing. The sample includes around 32,000 clones, around 90% of them seen just once. What was sequenced was peripheral blood. The source of this sequence is a man between 70 and 80 years old with active or convalescent COVID-19.

The CDR3 bases are TGCGCCAGCAGCTTGGAGGTGAGCGGGGAGCAGTTCTTC. It codes for CASSLEVSGEQFF. This chain joins TRBV5-1 and TRBJ2-1; D is perhaps TRBD2 (6 bases). This CDR3 has 13 residues. Deletions cut 0 bases from V and 10 bases from J, with 11 bases between. Germline loops: CDR1 SGHRS, CDR2 YFSETQ.